The T cell receptor beta chain described here comes from a study of post-analysis software for immune sequencing data. Study background: Recorded subtypes: relapsing-remitting, secondary progressive, progressive-relapsing; some patients unannotated. Points from the study as a whole: With TRBV5-6, TRBV5-1 and TRBV20-1 included, about five TRBV segments were more frequent in patients than in controls. A significant reduction in normalized Chao1 diversity was observed in multiple sclerosis patients versus controls. Batch-mates among the samples co-clustered strongly by F measure.

The V end lost 3 bases, the J end lost 3 bases, and 9 bases lay between the germline ends. From germline, CDR1 is MGHRA and CDR2 YSYEKL. The length of the CDR3 is 13 residues. As for this clonotype: The antigen is unknown.

Unique molecular identifiers featured in each of the TCR beta cDNA libraries. There were 1 to 10 million T cells, and roughly 0.5 million cDNA molecules came from them. TCRdb fed the PCR reads into MiXCR, producing one record per CDR3 protein. The sample shows more than 350,000 distinct CDR3 sequences, about 39% of them seen only once. This chain connects TRBV4-1 to TRBJ2-7; D uncertain. This sequence was found in a girl between 2 and 10 years old with multiple sclerosis. The material sequenced was blood. In nucleotides, the CDR3 is TGCGCCAGCAGCCACCGTCGAAGCTACGAGCAGTACTTC. This sequence encodes CASSHRRSYEQYF.